This T cell receptor beta chain was documented in a study of shared T cell receptors in the human thymus. The data were produced by immunoSEQ multiplex PCR, yet TCRdb's version contains in-frame clones alone and is incomplete. The sample comprises some 700,000 clones, 70% to 90% of which are singletons, and more than 0.01% rests with the top ten. Germline V gene sequence: CDR1 MGHRA, CDR2 YSYEKL. CDR3 length: 18 amino acids. Trimming took 3 bases from V and 11 from J, leaving 26 bases between them. These same records also appear under a second study, on human thymus T cells. That work contributes: Those donating were healthy Finnish infants in corrective surgery for congenital heart defects. Resections from corrective heart surgery supplied the thymus tissue. Usage of V and J genes appeared biased in thymic and blood repertoires. Related research described strongly overlapping thymic repertoires in unrelated people.

This chain joins TRBV4-1 and TRBJ2-6, with D possibly matching TRBD2 (8 bases). The source is a girl under three years old with a congenital heart defect. Input material: thymocytes. The CDR3 DNA follows: TGCGCCAGCAGCCATGACCCCGGGAGGGGGCTAGGCATCGACGTCCTGACTTTC. Translation: CASSHDPGRGLGIDVLTF.